Sequencing of this TCR beta chain was carried out in a study of blood T cells in healthy people across ages. General study points: More naive CD4+ cells and higher diversity marked long-lived donors relative to aged donors.

Roughly 10 milliliters of peripheral blood were drawn from each donor. Isolated PBMCs totaled at least 7 million in each sample. Points on this clonotype: Its antigen is not known.

A second PCR of roughly 7 to 11 cycles used a sample-barcoded 5' primer and a J-beta primer mix. Tags on each cDNA molecule came from a template-switch adaptor with 12 random nucleotides. TCRdb independently ran MiXCR on the 5' RACE reads; one entry per CDR3 protein. Here the sample spans roughly 800,000 distinct CDR3 sequences, 58% being singletons. Germline V gene lookup returns CDR1 MNHNS and CDR2 SASEGT. The CDR3 has 14 residues. V lost 5 bases to trimming and J lost 4 bases, with 15 bases between them. This clonotype originated in a man aged 25-45 years in good health. V is TRBV6-1 and J is TRBJ2-7, with a possible D match to TRBD2 (5 bases). The sample was blood. The CDR3 region has the DNA TGTGCCAGCAGTCGCGGGCTGGAGGCATACGAGCAGTACTTC. It is translated as CASSRGLEAYEQYF.